This entry features one TCR beta chain sequence. Its antigen is still unknown. CDR3 length: 15 residues. Trimming pared 5 bases from V and 4 bases from J, leaving 15 bases between. The germline V gene encodes CDR1 WSHSY and CDR2 SAAADI. This specimen comes from a study of T cells after posttransplantation cyclophosphamide. Overall study findings and caveats: After PTCy, TRB diversity resembled that of CNI/methotrexate controls.

TCRdb's copy holds only in-frame clones and misses some; the assay was immunoSEQ multiplex PCR. The table shows 45,000 or so clones, with around 91% occurring only once. The chain links TRBV10-2 to TRBJ1-5, with D possibly being TRBD1 (6 bases). Sequenced: PBMCs. This TCR was sampled from a woman between 45 and 65 years old in good health and a related stem cell transplant donor. The DNA of the CDR3 is TGCGCCAGCAGTCCCCGGGACACGGGGAATCAGCCCCAGCATTTT. Translation: CASSPRDTGNQPQHF.